This T cell receptor (beta chain) stems from a study of shared clonotypes between healthy human individuals. In the naive CD8 group, cells lacked CD45RO and were positively selected for CCR7, so terminally differentiated effector memory CD45RA+ cells were left out. The germline V gene has CDR1 SGDLS and CDR2 YYNGEE. The CDR3 sequence is 17 residues long. Trimming cost V 4 bases and J 2 bases; bases outside gene matches: 9. Measured with immunoSEQ multiplex PCR; TCRdb has only the in-frame clones, and not every one. The sample includes about 2.1 million clones, about 92% seen only once; the top ten take 1.5% to 2%.

This TCR was recovered from a man aged 18 to 35 in good health. Some clones in this sample may be carry-over from other donors' samples. The chain combines TRBV9 with TRBJ2-3, with 11 bases that match TRBD2. The specimen was naive CD8+ T cells from PBMCs. This chain's CDR3 is CASSIPSGRTFTDTQYF. CDR3 nucleotide sequence: TGTGCCAGCAGCATCCCTAGCGGGAGGACTTTCACAGATACGCAGTATTTT.